Shown below are 5 T cell receptor beta chains from a single sample sequenced in a study of blood T cells in healthy people across ages. Primed by a sample-barcoded 5' primer and a J-beta primer mix, a second PCR proceeded for about 7 to 12 cycles. TCRdb re-derived calls from the 5' RACE reads in MiXCR, one entry per CDR3 protein. Of about 1.6 million distinct CDR3 sequences in the sample, about 31% were seen once. Sequenced: blood. The receptors come from a woman aged 25-40 years in good health.

This clonotype showed up just a few times. V is TRBV28 and J is TRBJ2-5; 7 bases fit TRBD2. This CDR3 is built from 14 residues. In germline, CDR1 is MDHEN, CDR2 SYDVKM. After removal of 7 bases from V and 0 bases from J, the junction contained 5 bases not matched to a gene. The CDR3 DNA sequence: TGTGCCAGCACCCTGGGAGGGTACCAAGAGACCCAGTACTTC. It specifies CASTLGGYQETQYF.

This clonotype was found many times. The rearrangement joins TRBV29-1 to TRBJ2-7; 7 bases fit TRBD1. The junction had 7 bases not matched to a gene; V was cut back by 4 bases and J by 7 bases. Germline-derived CDR1 and CDR2 are SQVTM and ANQGSEA. The CDR3 sequence is 12 residues long. The DNA of the CDR3 is TGCAGCGTTGGGACAGGCTACAAGGAGCAGTACTTC. Residues: CSVGTGYKEQYF.

This clonotype was seen a few times. The rearrangement joins TRBV20-1 to TRBJ2-7; D perhaps matches TRBD2 (6 bases). Germline V gene sequence: CDR1 DFQATT, CDR2 SNEGSKA (reference sequence). V was clipped by 6 bases and J by 1 base, with 22 bases between them. The CDR3 has 16 residues. The CDR3 sequence: CSAPTTRSGLSYEQYF. DNA of the CDR3: TGCAGTGCGCCGACCACCAGGAGCGGGCTGTCCTACGAGCAGTACTTC.

This chain uses TRBV20-1 with TRBJ2-5; 8 nucleotides match TRBD2. Germline assignment: CDR1 DFQATT and CDR2 SNEGSKA (reference sequence). The trim removed 3 bases at V and 1 base at J, leaving 4 bases unmatched. The CDR3 sequence is 14 residues long. DNA of the CDR3: TGCAGTGCTAGGGAGACTAGCGCCCAAGAGACCCAGTACTTC. Encoded protein: CSARETSAQETQYF.

This clonotype has more than one count but fewer than ten. The junction shows a germline mismatch at one end, possibly a read error. The CDR3 bases are TGTGCCGGCAGCTTGGGCCCTGTCGGCACAGATACGCAGTATTTT. As protein: CAGSLGPVGTDTQYF. The chain recombines TRBV5-6 with TRBJ2-3; D not certain. The CDR3 totals 15 residues. CDR1 and CDR2 from the germline V gene are SGHDT and YYEEEE.